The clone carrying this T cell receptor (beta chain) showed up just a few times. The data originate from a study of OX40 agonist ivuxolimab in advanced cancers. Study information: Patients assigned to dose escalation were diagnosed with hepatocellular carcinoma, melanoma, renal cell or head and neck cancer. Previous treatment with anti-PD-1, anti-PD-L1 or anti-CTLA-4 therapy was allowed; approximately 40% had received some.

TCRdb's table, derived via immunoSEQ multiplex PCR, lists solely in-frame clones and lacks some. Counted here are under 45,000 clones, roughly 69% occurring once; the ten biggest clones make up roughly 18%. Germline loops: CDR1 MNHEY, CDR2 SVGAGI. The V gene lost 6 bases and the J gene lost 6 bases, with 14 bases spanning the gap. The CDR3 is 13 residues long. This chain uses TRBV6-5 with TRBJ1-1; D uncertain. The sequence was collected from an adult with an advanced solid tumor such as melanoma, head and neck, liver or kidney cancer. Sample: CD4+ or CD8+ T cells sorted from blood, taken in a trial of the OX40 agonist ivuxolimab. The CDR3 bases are TGTGCCAGCAGCCCCAGCCGGGTAGCTGAAGCTTTCTTT. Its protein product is CASSPSRVAEAFF.